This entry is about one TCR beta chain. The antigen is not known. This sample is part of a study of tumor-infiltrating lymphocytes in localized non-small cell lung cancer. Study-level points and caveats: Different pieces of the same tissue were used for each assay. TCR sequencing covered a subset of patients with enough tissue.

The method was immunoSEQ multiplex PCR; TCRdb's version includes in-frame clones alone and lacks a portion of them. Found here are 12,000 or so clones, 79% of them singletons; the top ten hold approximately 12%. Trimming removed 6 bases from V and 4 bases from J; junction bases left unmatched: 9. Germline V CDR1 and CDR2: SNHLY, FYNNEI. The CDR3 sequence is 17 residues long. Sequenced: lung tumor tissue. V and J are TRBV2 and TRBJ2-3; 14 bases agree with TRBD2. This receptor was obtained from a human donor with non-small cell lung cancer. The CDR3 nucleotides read TGTGCCAGCAGGCTCCGACTAGCGGGGGGGCCATCAGATACGCAGTATTTT. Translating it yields CASRLRLAGGPSDTQYF.